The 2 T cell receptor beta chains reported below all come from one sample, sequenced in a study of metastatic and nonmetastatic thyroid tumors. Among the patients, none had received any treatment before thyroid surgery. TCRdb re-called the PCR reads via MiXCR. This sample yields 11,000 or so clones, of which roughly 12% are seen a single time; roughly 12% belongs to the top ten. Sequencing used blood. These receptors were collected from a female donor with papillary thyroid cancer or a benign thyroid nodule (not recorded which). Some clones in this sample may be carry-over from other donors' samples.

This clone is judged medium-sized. CDR3 sequence (DNA): TGTGCCAGCAGCCAAGGGGTTAGTGCATCCTACGAGCAGTACTTC. Amino acid sequence: CASSQGVSASYEQYF. The chain couples TRBV3-1 to TRBJ2-7; D unresolved. This CDR3 is built from 15 residues. V was cut by 1 base and J by 1 base, with 11 bases left in between. Germline V gives CDR1 LGHDT, CDR2 YNNKEL (reference sequence).

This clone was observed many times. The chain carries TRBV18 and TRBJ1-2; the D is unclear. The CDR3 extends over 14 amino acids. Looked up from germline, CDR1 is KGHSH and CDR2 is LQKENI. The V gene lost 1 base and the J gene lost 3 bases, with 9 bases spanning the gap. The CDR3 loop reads CASSPRTRDYGYTF. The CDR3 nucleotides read TGTGCCAGCTCACCACGGACCCGAGACTATGGCTACACCTTC.